Below are 18 T cell receptor beta chains sequenced from a single sample in a study of blood T cell repertoires in COVID-19. Sequencing was performed with immunoSEQ multiplex PCR; in TCRdb, only in-frame clones are kept and a portion is missing. The sample contains around 260,000 clones, about 89% of which appear only once. The sequenced sample was peripheral blood. Receptor source: a man aged 30 to 39 with acute or convalescent COVID-19.

In its sample, this clone was seen once. The chain uses TRBV30 and TRBJ2-3; possible D gene TRBD2, 5 bases. Trimming shortened V by 5 bases and J by 6 bases, and 18 bases separated the two germline ends. Germline V gives CDR1 GTSNPN, CDR2 SVGIG (reference sequence). The CDR3 is 14 amino acids. The CDR3 DNA reads as TGTGCCTGGGGTGGTCTCCCGGGGATGGATACGCAGTATTTT. Translating gives CAWGGLPGMDTQYF.

The gene calls are TRBV6-5 and TRBJ2-3; TRBD2 aligns across 13 bases. The CDR3 runs to 16 residues. J was trimmed by 2 bases and V by 2 bases; bases with no gene match: 1. Germline values: CDR1 MNHEY, CDR2 SVGAGI. CDR3: CASSYGLAGVTDTQYF. CDR3 nucleotide sequence: TGTGCCAGCAGTTACGGACTAGCGGGAGTCACAGATACGCAGTATTTT.

The chain recombines TRBV29-1 with TRBJ2-7, with 8 bases identical to TRBD1. The CDR3 sequence is 12 residues long. Germline V gives CDR1 SQVTM, CDR2 ANQGSEA. V shed 4 bases, J shed 6 bases, and the junction held 5 bases outside the gene matches. The CDR3 sequence is CSVGQGISEQYF. The CDR3 nucleotides read TGCAGCGTTGGACAGGGGATCAGCGAGCAGTACTTC.

This sequence joins TRBV6-5 and TRBJ1-2, with a weak D call TRBD1 (6 bases). Germline loops: CDR1 MNHEY, CDR2 SVGAGI. With 6 bases removed from V and 4 bases from J, the gap between germline ends came to 18 bases. CDR3 length: 15 amino acids. CDR3 nucleotides: TGTGCCAGCAGGATTGCCGGGACAACGCCCTATGGCTACACCTTC. It encodes CASRIAGTTPYGYTF.

This clone was observed a single time. The chain uses TRBV6-5 and TRBJ2-1, with 7 bases aligning to TRBD1. V lost 7 bases to trimming and J lost 7 bases; unmatched junction nucleotides: 13. There are 15 residues in the CDR3. The germline V gene encodes CDR1 MNHEY and CDR2 SVGAGI. The CDR3 spells CASTLQGIDRNEQFF. The CDR3 coding sequence is TGTGCCAGCACCCTACAGGGGATAGATAGAAATGAGCAGTTCTTC.

The V call is TRBV28, the J call TRBJ2-7; TRBD1 might be the D (6 bases). V lost 3 bases, J lost 2 bases, and 14 bases lay in between. CDR3 length equals 15 residues. The germline CDR1 and CDR2 sequences are MDHEN and SYDVKM. The CDR3 DNA sequence: TGTGCCAGCAGTTTTTTCCAGGGGTGGACCTACGAGCAGTACTTC. This codes for CASSFFQGWTYEQYF.

The chain uses TRBV9 and TRBJ1-2; 11 bases fit TRBD1. Germline V gene lookup returns CDR1 SGDLS and CDR2 YYNGEE. J lost 4 bases, V lost 0 bases, and 14 bases had no gene match. There are 19 residues in the CDR3. CDR3 loop: CASSVVVGTGGAHIYGYTF. The DNA for the CDR3 is TGTGCCAGCAGCGTAGTAGTCGGGACAGGGGGTGCCCACATCTATGGCTACACCTTC.

This CDR3 reads CASSSGQSLEQYF. CDR3 DNA: TGTGCCAGCAGCTCGGGACAGTCCCTCGAGCAGTACTTC. The rearrangement joins TRBV7-3 to TRBJ2-7; 7 bases match TRBD1. Looked up from germline, CDR1 is SGHTA and CDR2 is FQGTGA. CDR3 size: 13 residues. The ends lost 4 bases at V and 6 bases at J; junction bases unmatched: 6.

The chain uses TRBV30 and TRBJ2-5; unclear D gene. The CDR3 sequence is 15 residues long. V was trimmed by 4 bases and J by 5 bases, leaving 20 bases between them. Germline CDR1 GTSNPN, CDR2 SVGIG (reference sequence). The CDR3 protein is CAWKYPASRVETQYF. CDR3 nucleotides: TGTGCCTGGAAATACCCGGCTAGTCGGGTCGAGACCCAGTACTTC.

The DNA of the CDR3 is TGTGCCAGCAGCCTCCCAGGAAGGTCCTACAATGAGCAGTTCTTC. Protein: CASSLPGRSYNEQFF. V usage is TRBV3-1 (or the pseudogene TRBV3-2) and J usage is TRBJ2-1; no reliable D call. Germline V CDR1 and CDR2: LGHDT, YNNKEL (reference sequence). The CDR3 length is 15 residues. V lost 4 bases and J lost 1, with 11 bases in between.

This clone was observed a few times. The rearrangement links TRBV12-3 or TRBV12-4 to TRBJ1-3; no definite D call. This CDR3 is built from 13 residues. V was shortened by 7 bases and J by 5 bases, with 12 bases between the two germline ends. CDR3 protein: CASKENRRNTIYF. Here the CDR3 DNA reads TGTGCCAGCAAGGAGAATAGAAGAAACACCATATATTTT.

This rearrangement joins TRBV12-3 or TRBV12-4 to TRBJ1-1; 7 nucleotides align to TRBD1. Trimming at V came to 7 bases and at J to 4 bases, leaving 6 bases not matched to a gene. The CDR3 sequence is 13 residues long. DNA of the CDR3: TGTGCCAGCATCCAGACAGGGACCACTGAAGCTTTCTTT. Amino acids: CASIQTGTTEAFF.

This clone was seen only a few times. This chain uses TRBV28 with TRBJ2-3; TRBD1 might be the D (6 bases). CDR3 length: 14 amino acids. Germline V lookup: CDR1 MDHEN, CDR2 SYDVKM. Trimming left V 6 bases short and J 6 bases short, with 16 bases between. CDR3 bases: TGTGCCAGCAGGGGACAACAAGGCGCGGATACGCAGTATTTT. Translated, it gives CASRGQQGADTQYF.

To note about this clone: Other DNA sequences in the sample encode the same CDR3. This chain connects TRBV18 to TRBJ1-1; D unclear. This CDR3 comprises 13 residues. CDR1 and CDR2 from the germline V gene are KGHSH and LQKENI. Trimming removed 6 bases from V and 0 bases from J, with 8 bases in between. In nucleotides, the CDR3 is TGTGCCAGCTCTCCCGAGATGAACACTGAAGCTTTCTTT. It encodes CASSPEMNTEAFF.

The V gene is TRBV6-5, the J gene TRBJ2-7, with D perhaps TRBD1 (6 bases). The CDR3 consists of 15 residues. From germline, CDR1 is MNHEY and CDR2 SVGAGI. The germline V and J ends were trimmed by 6 bases and 5 bases, with 20 bases remaining between them. The CDR3 protein is CASSRRQGNSHEQYF. CDR3 bases: TGTGCCAGCAGCCGCCGGCAGGGGAATTCTCACGAGCAGTACTTC.

The rearrangement joins TRBV6-6 to TRBJ2-7, with D possibly TRBD2 on 5 matching bases. This CDR3 comprises 14 residues. Trimming stripped 2 bases from V and 4 bases from J, with 12 bases between. The V gene's germline CDR1 is MNHNY and CDR2 SVGAGI (reference sequence). The CDR3 DNA follows: TGTGCCAGCAGTTACGGGGAGTTGGGTTACGAGCAGTACTTC. Protein: CASSYGELGYEQYF.

The V call is TRBV6-5, the J call TRBJ2-6; no clear D gene. Germline V gives CDR1 MNHEY, CDR2 SVGAGI. The germline V and J ends were trimmed by 7 bases and 4 bases, with 11 bases remaining between them. The CDR3 is made up of 14 amino acids. CDR3: CASNKDIGANVLTF. The CDR3 nucleotides are TGTGCCAGCAACAAAGATATCGGGGCCAACGTCCTGACTTTC.

The rearrangement links TRBV6-9 to TRBJ1-5; D is unresolved. Trimming pared 7 bases from V and 4 bases from J, leaving 23 bases between. The CDR3 is made up of 17 amino acids. The germline CDR1 and CDR2 sequences are MNHGY and SVAAGI. In DNA form, the CDR3 reads TGTGCCAGCAATTACCTACGTATTACCTCGGGAAATCAGCCCCAGCATTTT. This sequence encodes CASNYLRITSGNQPQHF.